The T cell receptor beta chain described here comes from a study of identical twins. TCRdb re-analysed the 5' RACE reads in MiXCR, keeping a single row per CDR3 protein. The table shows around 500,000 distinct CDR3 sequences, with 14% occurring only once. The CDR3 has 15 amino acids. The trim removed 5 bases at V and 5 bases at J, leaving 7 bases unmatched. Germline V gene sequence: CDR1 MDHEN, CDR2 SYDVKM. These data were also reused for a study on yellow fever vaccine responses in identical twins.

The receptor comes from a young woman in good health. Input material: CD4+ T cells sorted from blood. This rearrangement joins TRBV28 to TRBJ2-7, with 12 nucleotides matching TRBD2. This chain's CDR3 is CASSPSGRVSHEQYF. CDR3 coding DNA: TGTGCCAGCAGTCCTAGCGGGAGGGTAAGCCACGAGCAGTACTTC.